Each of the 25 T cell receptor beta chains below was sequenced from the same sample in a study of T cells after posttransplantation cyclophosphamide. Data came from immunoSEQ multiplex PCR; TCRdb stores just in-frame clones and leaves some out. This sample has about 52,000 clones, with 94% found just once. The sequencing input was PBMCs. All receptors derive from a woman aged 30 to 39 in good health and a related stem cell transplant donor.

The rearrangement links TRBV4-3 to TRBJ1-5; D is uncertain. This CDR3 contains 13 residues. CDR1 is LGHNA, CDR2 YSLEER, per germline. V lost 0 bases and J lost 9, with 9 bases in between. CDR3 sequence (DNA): TGCGCCAGCAGCCAAGATCTTTTTTGGCCCCAGCATTTT. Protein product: CASSQDLFWPQHF.

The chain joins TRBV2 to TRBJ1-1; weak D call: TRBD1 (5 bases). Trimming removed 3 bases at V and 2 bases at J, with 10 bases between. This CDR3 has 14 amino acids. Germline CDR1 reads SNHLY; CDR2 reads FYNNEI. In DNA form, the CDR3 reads TGTGCCAGCAGTGACCTCCAGGGAAACACTGAAGCTTTCTTT. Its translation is CASSDLQGNTEAFF.

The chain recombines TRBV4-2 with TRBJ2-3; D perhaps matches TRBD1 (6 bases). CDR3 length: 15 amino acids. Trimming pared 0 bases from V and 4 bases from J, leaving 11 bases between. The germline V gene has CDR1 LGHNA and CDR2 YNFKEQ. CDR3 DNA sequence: TGTGCCAGCAGCCAAGAGGAACAGGGAGCAGATACGCAGTATTTT. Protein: CASSQEEQGADTQYF.

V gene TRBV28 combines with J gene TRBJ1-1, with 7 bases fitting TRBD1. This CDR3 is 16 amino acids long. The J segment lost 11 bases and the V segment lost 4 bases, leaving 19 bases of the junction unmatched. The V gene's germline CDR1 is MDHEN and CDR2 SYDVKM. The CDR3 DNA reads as TGTGCCAGCAGTTCGGTCTTGGACAGGACGCCCCGGAGGGCTTTCTTT. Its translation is CASSSVLDRTPRRAFF.

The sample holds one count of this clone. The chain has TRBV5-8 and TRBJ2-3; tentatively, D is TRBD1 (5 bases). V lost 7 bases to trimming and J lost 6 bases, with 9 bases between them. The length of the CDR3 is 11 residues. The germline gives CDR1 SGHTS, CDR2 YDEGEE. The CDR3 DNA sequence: TGTGCCAGCGGGGCCGGGGATACGCAGTATTTT. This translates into CASGAGDTQYF.

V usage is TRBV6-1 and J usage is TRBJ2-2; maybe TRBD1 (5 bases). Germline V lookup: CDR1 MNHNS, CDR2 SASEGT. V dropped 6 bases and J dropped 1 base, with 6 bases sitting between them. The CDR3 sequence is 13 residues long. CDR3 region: CASSQGNTGELFF. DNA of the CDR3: TGTGCCAGCAGCCAGGGGAACACCGGGGAGCTGTTTTTT.

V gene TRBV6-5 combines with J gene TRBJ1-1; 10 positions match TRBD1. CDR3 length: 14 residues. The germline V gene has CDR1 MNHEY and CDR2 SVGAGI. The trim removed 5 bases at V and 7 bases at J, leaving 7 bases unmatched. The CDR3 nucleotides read TGTGCCAGCAGTCGAAGACAGGGGGCTCATGAAGCTTTCTTT. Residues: CASSRRQGAHEAFF.

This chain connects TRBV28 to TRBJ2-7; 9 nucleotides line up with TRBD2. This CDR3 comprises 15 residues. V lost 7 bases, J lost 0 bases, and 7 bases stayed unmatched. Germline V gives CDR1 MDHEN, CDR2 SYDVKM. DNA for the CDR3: TGTGCCAGCAAACCGGGACTAGCTACCTCCTACGAGCAGTACTTC. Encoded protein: CASKPGLATSYEQYF.

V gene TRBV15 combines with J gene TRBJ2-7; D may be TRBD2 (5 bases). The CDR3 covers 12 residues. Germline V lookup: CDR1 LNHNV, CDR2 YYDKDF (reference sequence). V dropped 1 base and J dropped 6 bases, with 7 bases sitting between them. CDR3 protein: CATSRALAEQYF. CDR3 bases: TGTGCCACCAGCAGAGCTCTAGCCGAGCAGTACTTC.

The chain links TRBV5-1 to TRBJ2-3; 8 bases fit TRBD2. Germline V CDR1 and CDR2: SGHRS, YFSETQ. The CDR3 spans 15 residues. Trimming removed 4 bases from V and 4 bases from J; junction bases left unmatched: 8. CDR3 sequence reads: CASSPTGTSPDTQYF. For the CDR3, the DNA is TGCGCCAGCAGCCCTACCGGGACTAGTCCAGATACGCAGTATTTT.

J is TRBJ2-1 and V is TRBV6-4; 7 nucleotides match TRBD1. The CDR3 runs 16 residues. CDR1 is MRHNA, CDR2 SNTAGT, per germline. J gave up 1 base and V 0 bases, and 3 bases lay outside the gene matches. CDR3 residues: CASSDSHRGSYNEQFF. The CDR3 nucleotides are TGTGCCAGCAGTGACTCGCACAGGGGATCCTACAATGAGCAGTTCTTC.

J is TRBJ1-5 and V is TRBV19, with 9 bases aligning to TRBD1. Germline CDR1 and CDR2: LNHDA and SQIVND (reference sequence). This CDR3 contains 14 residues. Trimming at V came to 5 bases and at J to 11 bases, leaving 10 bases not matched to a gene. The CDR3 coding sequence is TGTGCCAGTAGTGTCGGGACAGGGTCATTGGCCCAGCATTTT. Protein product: CASSVGTGSLAQHF.

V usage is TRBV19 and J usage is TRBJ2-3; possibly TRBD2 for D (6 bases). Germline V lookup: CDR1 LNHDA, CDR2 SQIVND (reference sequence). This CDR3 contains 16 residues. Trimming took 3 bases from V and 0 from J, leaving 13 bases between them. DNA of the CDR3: TGTGCCAGTAGTATCGTTGGCGGGGTTAGCACAGATACGCAGTATTTT. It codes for CASSIVGGVSTDTQYF.

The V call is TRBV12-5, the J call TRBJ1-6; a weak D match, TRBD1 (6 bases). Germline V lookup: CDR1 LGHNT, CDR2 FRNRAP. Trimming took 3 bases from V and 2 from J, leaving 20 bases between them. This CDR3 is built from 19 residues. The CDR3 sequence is CASGFFGRTGNTYNSPLHF. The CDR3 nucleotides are TGTGCTAGTGGTTTTTTCGGCCGCACAGGGAACACCTATAATTCACCCCTCCACTTT. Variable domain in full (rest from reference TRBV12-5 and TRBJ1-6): DARVTQTPRHKVTEMGQEVTMRCQPILGHNTVFWYRQTMMQGLELLAYFRNRAPLDDSGMPKDRFSAEMPDATLATLKIQPSEPRDSAVYFCASGFFGRTGNTYNSPLHFGNGTRLTVT.

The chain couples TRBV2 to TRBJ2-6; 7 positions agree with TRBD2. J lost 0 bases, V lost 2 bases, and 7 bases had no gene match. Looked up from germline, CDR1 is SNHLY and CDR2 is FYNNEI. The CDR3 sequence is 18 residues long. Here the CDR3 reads CASSEMGGFFSGANVLTF. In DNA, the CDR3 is TGTGCCAGCAGTGAAATGGGGGGGTTTTTCTCTGGGGCCAACGTCCTGACTTTC.

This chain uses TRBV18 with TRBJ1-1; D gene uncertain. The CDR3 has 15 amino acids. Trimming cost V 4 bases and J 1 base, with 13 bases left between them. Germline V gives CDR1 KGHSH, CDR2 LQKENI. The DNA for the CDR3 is TGTGCCAGCTCACGCGAGGTCCTATCGAACACTGAAGCTTTCTTT. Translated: CASSREVLSNTEAFF.

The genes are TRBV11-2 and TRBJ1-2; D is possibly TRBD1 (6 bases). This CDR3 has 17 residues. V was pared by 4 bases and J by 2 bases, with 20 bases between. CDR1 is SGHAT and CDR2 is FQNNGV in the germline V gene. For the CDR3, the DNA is TGTGCCAGCAGCTCAGCCCTCAGGGGTCAGATGAACTATGGCTACACCTTC. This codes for CASSSALRGQMNYGYTF.

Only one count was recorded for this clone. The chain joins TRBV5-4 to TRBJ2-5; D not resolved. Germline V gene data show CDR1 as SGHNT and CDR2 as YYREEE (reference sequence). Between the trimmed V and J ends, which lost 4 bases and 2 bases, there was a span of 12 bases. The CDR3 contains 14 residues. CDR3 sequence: CASSHTVKQETQYF. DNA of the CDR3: TGTGCCAGCAGCCACACCGTCAAGCAAGAGACCCAGTACTTC.

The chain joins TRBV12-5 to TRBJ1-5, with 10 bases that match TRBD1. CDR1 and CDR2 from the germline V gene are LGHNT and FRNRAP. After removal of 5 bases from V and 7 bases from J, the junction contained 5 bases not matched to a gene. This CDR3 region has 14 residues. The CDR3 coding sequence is TGTGCTAGTGGTCCCGGGACAGGGGTACAGCCCCAGCATTTT. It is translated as CASGPGTGVQPQHF.

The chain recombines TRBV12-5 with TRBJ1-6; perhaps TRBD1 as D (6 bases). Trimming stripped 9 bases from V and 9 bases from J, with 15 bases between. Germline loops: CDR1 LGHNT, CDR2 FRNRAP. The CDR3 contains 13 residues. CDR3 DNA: TGTGCTAGGGATACAGGGTTGAGTTCACCCCTCCACTTT. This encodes CARDTGLSSPLHF.

CDR3 sequence: CASSYSGQGGQETQYF. The CDR3 nucleotides are TGTGCCAGCAGTTACTCGGGACAGGGTGGACAAGAGACCCAGTACTTC. The chain is built from TRBV6-5 and TRBJ2-5; 9 bases agree with TRBD1. This CDR3 has 16 residues. Germline V gives CDR1 MNHEY, CDR2 SVGAGI. V gave up 0 bases and J gave up 2 bases; unmatched junction bases: 4.

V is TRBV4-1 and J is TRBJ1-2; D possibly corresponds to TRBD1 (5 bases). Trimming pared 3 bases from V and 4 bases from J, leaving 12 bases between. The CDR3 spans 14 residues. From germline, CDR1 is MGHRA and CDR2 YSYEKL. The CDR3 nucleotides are TGCGCCAGCAGCCAGGAACAGGCTATCTATGGCTACACCTTC. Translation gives CASSQEQAIYGYTF.

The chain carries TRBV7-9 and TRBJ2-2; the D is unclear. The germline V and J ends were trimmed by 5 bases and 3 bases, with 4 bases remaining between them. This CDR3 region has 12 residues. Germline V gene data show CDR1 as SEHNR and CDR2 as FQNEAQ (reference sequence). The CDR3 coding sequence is TGTGCCAGCAGCGGAGACACCGGGGAGCTGTTTTTT. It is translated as CASSGDTGELFF.

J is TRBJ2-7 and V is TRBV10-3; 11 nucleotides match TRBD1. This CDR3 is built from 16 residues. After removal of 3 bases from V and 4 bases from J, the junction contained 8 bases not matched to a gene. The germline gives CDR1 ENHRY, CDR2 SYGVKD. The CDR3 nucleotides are TGTGCCATCAGTGACCAAGGACAGGGGGCGGGTTACGAGCAGTACTTC. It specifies CAISDQGQGAGYEQYF.

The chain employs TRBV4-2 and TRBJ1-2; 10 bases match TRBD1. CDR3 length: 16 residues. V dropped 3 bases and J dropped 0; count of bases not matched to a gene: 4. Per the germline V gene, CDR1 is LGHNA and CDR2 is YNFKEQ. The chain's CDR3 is CASSQGQGPTNYGYTF. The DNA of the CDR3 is TGTGCCAGCAGCCAGGGACAGGGGCCAACTAACTATGGCTACACCTTC.